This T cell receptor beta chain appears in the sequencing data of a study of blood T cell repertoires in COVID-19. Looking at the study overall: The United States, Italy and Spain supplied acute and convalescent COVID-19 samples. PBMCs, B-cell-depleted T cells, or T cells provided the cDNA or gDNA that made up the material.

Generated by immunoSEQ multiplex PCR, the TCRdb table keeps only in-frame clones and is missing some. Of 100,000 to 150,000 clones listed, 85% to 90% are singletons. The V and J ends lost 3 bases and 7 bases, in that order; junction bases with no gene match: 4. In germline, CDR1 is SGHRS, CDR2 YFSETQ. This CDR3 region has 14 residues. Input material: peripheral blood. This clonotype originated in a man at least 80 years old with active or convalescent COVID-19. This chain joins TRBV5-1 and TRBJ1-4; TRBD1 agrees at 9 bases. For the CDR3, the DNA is TGCGCCAGCAGCTCGGGACAGGGACTTGAAAAACTGTTTTTT. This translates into CASSSGQGLEKLFF.